This is a list of T cell receptor beta chains from one sample in a study of brain T cells in children with intractable seizures. Sequencing was performed with immunoSEQ multiplex PCR; in TCRdb, only in-frame clones are kept and a portion is missing. This table has approximately 330,000 clones, about 93% appearing once. Sequences were derived from peripheral blood, sampled less than 6 months after surgery. These receptors originate from a boy under two years old with tuberous sclerosis and intractable seizures. The CDR3 runs from the conserved cysteine through the conserved F or W. Fields, in order: clone size, D gene, J gene, V gene, CDR3 protein, CDR3 DNA. The D gene is left open where the match is weak. Expanded clones are given a class, and other clones once, few, many or no size at all.

>.|.|TRBJ2-2|TRBV27
CASSFLAHANTGELFF
TGTGCCAGCAGTTTCCTAGCGCACGCGAACACCGGGGAGCTGTTTTTT
>.|.|TRBJ1-2|TRBV6-5
CASRGHTEINYGYTF
TGTGCCAGCAGGGGCCATACAGAGATTAACTATGGCTACACCTTC
>.|TRBD2|TRBJ2-1|TRBV4-2
CASSLNPPRGGRSGRSYNEQFF
TGTGCCAGCAGCCTAAACCCCCCTCGAGGGGGACGAAGCGGGAGGTCCTACAATGAGCAGTTCTTC
>.|TRBD1|TRBJ1-1|TRBV9
CASSAGRGGMNTEAFF
TGTGCCAGCAGCGCCGGCAGGGGGGGCATGAACACTGAAGCTTTCTTT
>once|.|TRBJ2-5|TRBV27
CASSLHFRGQETQYF
TGTGCCAGCAGTTTACACTTCCGCGGACAAGAGACCCAGTACTTC
>.|.|TRBJ1-1|TRBV5-1
CASSVLDSPEAFF
TGCGCCAGCAGCGTACTGGACAGCCCTGAAGCTTTCTTT
>.|.|TRBJ2-7|TRBV5-4
CASSLEGSYEQYF
TGTGCCAGCAGCCTAGAGGGTTCCTACGAGCAGTACTTC
>.|.|TRBJ1-1|TRBV5-3
CARSLVQGGKAFF
TGTGCCAGAAGCTTGGTTCAGGGCGGGAAAGCTTTCTTT
>few|TRBD1|TRBJ1-1|TRBV6-6
CASRHRGRDTEAFF
TGTGCCAGCAGGCACAGGGGGCGGGACACTGAAGCTTTCTTT
>.|.|TRBJ2-1|TRBV4-1
CASSHVAINEQFF
TGCGCCAGCAGTCACGTGGCGATCAATGAGCAGTTCTTC
>few|.|TRBJ1-1|TRBV7-8
CASSPEGTEAFF
TGTGCCAGCAGCCCTGAGGGCACTGAAGCTTTCTTT
>.|TRBD1|TRBJ1-2|TRBV5-1
CASSLKQGGYGYTF
TGCGCCAGCAGCCTAAAACAGGGGGGATATGGCTACACCTTC
>.|TRBD2|TRBJ2-7|TRBV2
CASSDSGLAGENYEQYF
TGTGCCAGCAGTGACTCGGGACTAGCGGGAGAGAACTACGAGCAGTACTTC
>.|.|TRBJ1-1|TRBV4-1
CASSQDGHMNTEAFF
TGCGCCAGCAGCCAAGATGGACACATGAACACTGAAGCTTTCTTT
>.|.|TRBJ1-3|TRBV20-1
CSASSGPGAYSGNTIYF
TGCAGTGCTAGTAGCGGCCCAGGGGCTTACTCTGGAAACACCATATATTTT
>.|.|TRBJ1-1|TRBV18
CASSPDQGTEAFF
TGTGCCAGCTCACCCGACCAGGGAACTGAAGCTTTCTTT
>once|.|TRBJ2-5|TRBV5-6
CASRQGHQETQYF
TGTGCCAGCAGACAAGGACATCAAGAGACCCAGTACTTC
>.|.|TRBJ2-1|TRBV12-3/TRBV12-4
CASGPVNEQFF
TGTGCCAGCGGCCCGGTCAATGAGCAGTTCTTC
>.|TRBD2|TRBJ2-1|TRBV4-2
CASSQDSGGYNEQFF
TGTGCCAGCAGCCAAGACAGCGGGGGCTACAATGAGCAGTTCTTC
>.|.|TRBJ2-7|TRBV5-1
CASSAAGDSYYEQYF
TGCGCCAGCAGCGCGGCGGGGGACAGCTACTACGAGCAGTACTTC
>.|.|TRBJ1-6|TRBV30
CAWSAAGPTPSYNSPLHF
TGTGCCTGGAGTGCTGCGGGGCCTACACCTTCCTATAATTCACCCCTCCACTTT
>.|TRBD1|TRBJ1-2|TRBV6-5
CASSRTGGEVLGYTF
TGTGCCAGCAGCAGGACAGGGGGGGAGGTCTTAGGCTACACCTTC
>.|.|TRBJ1-1|TRBV2
CASTLTGLNTEAFF
TGTGCCAGCACCCTGACAGGCCTGAACACTGAAGCTTTCTTT
>.|TRBD1|TRBJ2-5|TRBV2
CASSQVGQGVKETQYF
TGTGCCAGCAGTCAGGTGGGACAGGGTGTTAAGGAGACCCAGTACTTC
>.|.|TRBJ2-2|TRBV21-1
CASSRGETGPITGELFF
TGTGCCAGCAGCAGAGGTGAGACGGGACCGATCACCGGGGAGCTGTTTTTT
>.|.|TRBJ2-7|TRBV19
CASSTAGVQSDPTWANYYYEQYF
TGTGCCAGTAGTACAGCAGGGGTACAGTCCGACCCCACTTGGGCAAATTACTACTACGAGCAGTACTTC
>.|.|TRBJ1-2|TRBV7-9
CASSSLDSGVDGYTF
TGTGCCAGCAGCTCCCTCGACAGTGGGGTTGATGGCTACACCTTC
>.|.|TRBJ1-1|TRBV7-9
CASSLSGQRNTEAFF
TGTGCCAGCAGCTTGAGCGGGCAGAGGAACACTGAAGCTTTCTTT
>once|TRBD1|TRBJ2-2|TRBV7-9
CASSLGDRVAGELFF
TGTGCCAGCAGCTTAGGCGACAGGGTGGCCGGGGAGCTGTTTTTT
>.|.|TRBJ2-7|TRBV29-1
CSVVYSRDNSYEQYF
TGCAGCGTTGTTTATTCGAGGGACAACTCCTACGAGCAGTACTTC
>.|.|TRBJ1-1|TRBV27
CASQPLAGFTEAFF
TGTGCCAGCCAACCTCTTGCCGGGTTCACTGAAGCTTTCTTT
>.|.|TRBJ2-1|TRBV7-6
CASSLVQGSSYNEQFF
TGTGCCAGCAGCTTAGTTCAGGGAAGCTCCTACAATGAGCAGTTCTTC
>.|TRBD2|TRBJ2-2|TRBV2
CASSEWGLAGGSVITGELFF
TGTGCCAGCAGTGAATGGGGACTAGCGGGGGGTAGCGTGATTACCGGGGAGCTGTTTTTT
>.|.|TRBJ2-3|TRBV7-8
CASSPERYPTDTQYF
TGTGCCAGCAGCCCTGAGCGGTATCCCACAGATACGCAGTATTTT
>.|.|TRBJ1-1|TRBV30
CAWSEGGNTEAFF
TGTGCCTGGAGTGAGGGAGGGAACACTGAAGCTTTCTTT
>.|TRBD1|TRBJ2-6|TRBV15
CATSRQPSTGAGANVLTF
TGTGCCACCAGCAGACAACCCTCGACAGGGGCTGGGGCCAACGTCCTGACTTTC
>.|TRBD1|TRBJ2-7|TRBV7-9
CASSGGQPSYEQYF
TGTGCCAGCAGCGGGGGACAGCCGTCCTACGAGCAGTACTTC
>.|.|TRBJ1-1|TRBV30
CAWKGSNHPTEAFF
TGTGCCTGGAAGGGTTCTAACCACCCCACTGAAGCTTTCTTT
>.|.|TRBJ2-3|TRBV28
CASSLWVEVRGDTQYF
TGTGCCAGCAGTTTATGGGTCGAGGTCCGAGGAGATACGCAGTATTTT
>.|.|TRBJ1-6|TRBV19
CASSTRDSYNSPLHF
TGTGCCAGTAGTACCAGGGACTCCTATAATTCACCCCTCCACTTT